This TCR beta chain was documented in a study of memory B cells and T cells in multiple sclerosis (dated by TCRdb to between 2017 and 2018). Background for the entire study: TCR beta repertoires of autoproliferating peripheral T cells were compared with the TCR beta repertoires of brain lesion-infiltrating T cells in multiple sclerosis patients. TCR sequencing involved two multiple sclerosis patients from whom brain lesions at autopsy or brain-infiltrating cells from biopsy were available.

Genomic DNA was extracted, and the immunoSEQ Platform was used to amplify TCRbeta CDR3 regions from that DNA. Multiplex PCR, high-throughput sequencing and a vendor bioinformatics pipeline were brought together in the immunoSEQ assay. As for how the authors treated the data: After discarding non-productive sequences and any CDR3s under 4 amino acids in length, clonotype frequencies were recalculated for each sample. Shared clonotypes were identified in immunoSEQ Analyzer 2.0 as identical CDR3 amino acid, V gene and J gene sequences. To normalize repertoire overlap, the number of shared clonotypes was divided by the product of the two clone-set sizes and multiplied by 1000 to give arbitrary units. TCRdb obtained this table from immuneACCESS and retained in-frame rearrangements with V and J assigned. These tables miss some clones; where compared with another copy, unresolved V genes account for less than half of the shortfall, and the remainder is unexplained. From that table come the V and J calls and clone size; the DNA was used to work out D and trimming. Present in this sample are around 30,000 clones, around 88% of which were seen just once. The top ten constitute about 2.5% of the sample.

In regard to this clone: Its binding antigen is unknown. It has no much larger one-base neighbor in the sample; base qualities were not kept.

After stimulus-free culture of CFSE-labeled PBMCs, the autoproliferating (CFSEdim) and non-proliferating (CFSEhi) T cell fractions were sequenced separately. In total, under 65 million CFSE-labeled PBMCs were cultured without stimulus for 7 days, after which replicate wells were pooled. PBMCs were labeled with around 0.45 uM CFSE and were cultured without exogenous stimuli in serum-free AIM-V medium. PBMCs were obtained by Ficoll density gradient centrifugation and kept cryopreserved until use. Using a FACSAria III, live 7-AAD-negative cells were sorted, then washed with PBS and stored frozen at -80 degrees C as dry pellets. Study-wide conclusions, independent of this receptor: Because clone-set sizes differed between compartments, counts of shared clonotypes were influenced and normalization was required.

V loses 6 bases of germline sequence and J loses 1 base, and the interval between the two ends is 8 bases. The CDR3 holds 13 amino acids from the cysteine to the phenylalanine. The CDR3 DNA has 39 bases and is translated from base 1. From the germline V gene (reference sequence), CDR1 is MNHEY and CDR2 is SMNVEV. The clonotype was recovered from a human donor with multiple sclerosis. The sequence is built from TRBV27 and TRBJ2-3; perhaps TRBD2 is the D gene, with 5 bases matching. Sample: PBMCs from blood kept in culture. The DNA is TGTGCCAGCAGAGGGCGGGGCACAGATACGCAGTATTTT. Translation gives CASRGRGTDTQYF.